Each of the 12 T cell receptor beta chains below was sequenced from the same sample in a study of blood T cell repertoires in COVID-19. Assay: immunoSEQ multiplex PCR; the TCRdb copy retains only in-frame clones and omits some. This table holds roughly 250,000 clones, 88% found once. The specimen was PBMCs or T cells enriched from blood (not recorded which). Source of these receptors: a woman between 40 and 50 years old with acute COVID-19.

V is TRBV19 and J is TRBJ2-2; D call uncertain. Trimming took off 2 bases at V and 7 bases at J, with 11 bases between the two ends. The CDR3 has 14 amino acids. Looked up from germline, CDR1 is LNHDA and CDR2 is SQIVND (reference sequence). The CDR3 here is CASSIPGEDGELFF. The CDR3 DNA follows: TGTGCCAGTAGTATACCCGGCGAGGACGGGGAGCTGTTTTTT.

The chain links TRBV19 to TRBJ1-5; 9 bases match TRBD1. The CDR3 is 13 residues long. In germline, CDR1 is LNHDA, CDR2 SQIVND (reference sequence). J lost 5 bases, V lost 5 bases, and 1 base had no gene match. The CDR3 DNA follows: TGTGCCAGTAGTGGACAGGGGTATCAGCCCCAGCATTTT. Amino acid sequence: CASSGQGYQPQHF.

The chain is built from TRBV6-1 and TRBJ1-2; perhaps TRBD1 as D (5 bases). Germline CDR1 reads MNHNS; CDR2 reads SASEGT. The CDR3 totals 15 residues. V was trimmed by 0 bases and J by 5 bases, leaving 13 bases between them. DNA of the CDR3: TGTGCCAGCAGTGAAGCGCGGGACCCTCCTTATGGCTACACCTTC. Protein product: CASSEARDPPYGYTF.

The CDR3 protein is CATSDPSIGGEYYNEQFF. CDR3 sequence (DNA): TGTGCCACCAGTGATCCCTCAATAGGGGGAGAGTACTACAATGAGCAGTTCTTC. This chain connects TRBV24-1 to TRBJ2-1; maybe TRBD1 (6 bases). This CDR3 spans 18 amino acids. Germline V gives CDR1 KGHDR, CDR2 SFDVKD. V shed 3 bases and J shed 3 bases, with 20 bases lying between them.

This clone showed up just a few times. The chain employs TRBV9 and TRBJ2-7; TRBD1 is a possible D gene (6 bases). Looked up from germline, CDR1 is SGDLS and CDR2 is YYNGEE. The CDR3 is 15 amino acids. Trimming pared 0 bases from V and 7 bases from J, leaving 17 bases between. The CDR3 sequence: CASSVGDTTPGEQYF. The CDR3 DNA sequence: TGTGCCAGCAGCGTAGGGGACACCACCCCGGGGGAGCAGTACTTC.

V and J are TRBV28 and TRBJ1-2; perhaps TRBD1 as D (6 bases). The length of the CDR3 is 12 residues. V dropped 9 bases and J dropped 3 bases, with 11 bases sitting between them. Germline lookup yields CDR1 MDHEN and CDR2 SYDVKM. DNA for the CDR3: TGTGCCAGTAGCGCAGGGGACTATGGCTACACCTTC. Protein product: CASSAGDYGYTF.

The chain's CDR3 is CLSTAGTEAFF. The CDR3 coding sequence is TGTCTGAGCACGGCGGGCACTGAAGCTTTCTTT. This rearrangement joins TRBV28 to TRBJ1-1, with unresolved D. CDR1 is MDHEN and CDR2 is SYDVKM in the germline V gene. The CDR3 length is 11 residues. Supplemented by reference TRBV28 and TRBJ1-1, the full variable domain reads DVKVTQSSRYLVKRTGEKVFLECVQDMDHENMFWYRQDPGLGLRLIYFSYDVKMKEKGDIPEGYSVSREKKERFSLILESASTNQTSMYLCLSTAGTEAFFGQGTRLTVV.

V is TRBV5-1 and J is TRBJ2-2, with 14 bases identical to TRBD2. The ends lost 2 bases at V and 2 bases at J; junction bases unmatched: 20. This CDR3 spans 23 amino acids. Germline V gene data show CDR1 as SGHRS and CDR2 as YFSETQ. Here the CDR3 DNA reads TGCGCCAGCAGCTTAACCGGGACTAGCGGGAGTACGAGGGCAGTGGGTAACACCGGGGAGCTGTTTTTT. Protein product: CASSLTGTSGSTRAVGNTGELFF.

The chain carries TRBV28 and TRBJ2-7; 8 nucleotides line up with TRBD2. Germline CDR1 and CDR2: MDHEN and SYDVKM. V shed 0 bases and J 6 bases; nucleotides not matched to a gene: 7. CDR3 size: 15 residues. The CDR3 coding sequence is TGTGCCAGCAGTTTATGTCGAGCGGGAGTGTGCGAGCAGTACTTC. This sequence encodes CASSLCRAGVCEQYF.

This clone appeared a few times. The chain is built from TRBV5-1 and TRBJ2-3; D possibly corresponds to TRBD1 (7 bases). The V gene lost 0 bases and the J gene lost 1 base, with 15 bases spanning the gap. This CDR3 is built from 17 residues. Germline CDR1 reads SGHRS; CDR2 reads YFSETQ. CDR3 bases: TGCGCCAGCAGCTTGGAACTAGCAGGGACAGGCACAGATACGCAGTATTTT. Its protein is CASSLELAGTGTDTQYF.

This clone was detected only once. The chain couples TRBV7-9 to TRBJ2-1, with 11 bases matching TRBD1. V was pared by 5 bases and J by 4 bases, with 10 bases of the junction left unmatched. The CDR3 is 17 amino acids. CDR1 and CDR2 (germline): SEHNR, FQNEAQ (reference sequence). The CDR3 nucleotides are TGTGCCAGCAGCGGGCGGACAGGGGGCGCGGTGTACAATGAGCAGTTCTTC. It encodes CASSGRTGGAVYNEQFF. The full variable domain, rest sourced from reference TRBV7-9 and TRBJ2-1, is DTGVSQNPRHKITKRGQNVTFRCDPISEHNRLYWYRQTLGQGPEFLTYFQNEAQLEKSRLLSDRFSAERPKGSFSTLEIQRTEQGDSAMYLCASSGRTGGAVYNEQFFGPGTRLTVL.

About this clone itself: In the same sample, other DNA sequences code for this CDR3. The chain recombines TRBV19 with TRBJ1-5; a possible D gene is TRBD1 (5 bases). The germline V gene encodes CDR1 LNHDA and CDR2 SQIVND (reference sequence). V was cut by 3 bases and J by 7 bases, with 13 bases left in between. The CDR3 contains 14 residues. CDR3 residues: CASSMGGEGQPQHF. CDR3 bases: TGTGCCAGTAGTATGGGGGGGGAGGGCCAGCCCCAGCATTTT.